What follows are 10 T cell receptor beta chains derived from one specimen sequenced in a study of blood T cell repertoires in COVID-19. Produced via immunoSEQ multiplex PCR; TCRdb's table is partial and in-frame only. The sample includes fewer than 250,000 clones, just under 85% seen only once; the top ten take 5.1%. Sequencing was carried out using peripheral blood. All receptors come from a woman in her 70s with active or convalescent COVID-19.

CDR3 nucleotide sequence: TGTGCCAGCAGTGAGGACAGGGGGCGCGGGGGAGATGAAAAACTGTTTTTT. Its translation: CASSEDRGRGGDEKLFF. The chain combines TRBV25-1 with TRBJ1-4; 11 nucleotides line up with TRBD1. Germline lookup yields CDR1 MGHDK and CDR2 SYGVNS. V shed 3 bases and J 6 bases; nucleotides not matched to a gene: 9. There are 17 residues in the CDR3.

V and J are TRBV28 and TRBJ1-1; D remains unclear. The germline V gene has CDR1 MDHEN and CDR2 SYDVKM. This CDR3 contains 12 residues. V shed 6 bases and J shed 0 bases, with 5 bases lying between them. The chain's CDR3 is CASRRMNTEAFF. The CDR3 DNA sequence: TGTGCCAGCAGGCGCATGAACACTGAAGCTTTCTTT.

V usage is TRBV2 and J usage is TRBJ2-7; 7 bases agree with TRBD1. The CDR3 has 13 residues. CDR1 and CDR2 (germline): SNHLY, FYNNEI. V lost 7 bases and J lost 3; bases outside the gene matches: 6. CDR3 in amino acids: CASMSNRGYEQYF. CDR3 nucleotides: TGTGCCAGCATGTCCAACAGGGGCTACGAGCAGTACTTC.

In nucleotides, the CDR3 is TGTGCCAGCTCCCTAGGGACAGGCTCGAACACTGAAGCTTTCTTT. It specifies CASSLGTGSNTEAFF. V and J are TRBV18 and TRBJ1-1; 8 bases are shared with TRBD1. This CDR3 comprises 15 residues. In germline, CDR1 is KGHSH, CDR2 LQKENI. After removal of 6 bases from V and 1 base from J, the junction contained 7 bases not matched to a gene.

V usage is TRBV13 and J usage is TRBJ1-1; perhaps TRBD1 as D (6 bases). Germline CDR1 reads PRHDT; CDR2 reads FYEKMQ (reference sequence). This CDR3 comprises 12 residues. With 1 base removed from V and 11 bases from J, the gap between germline ends came to 11 bases. The CDR3 DNA reads TGTGCCAGCAGCTTAGAAGGGGGTAGGGCTTTCTTT. Protein: CASSLEGGRAFF.

This chain joins TRBV2 and TRBJ2-5; 14 bases match TRBD2. Germline CDR1 and CDR2: SNHLY and FYNNEI. The CDR3 covers 14 residues. V trimming: 4 bases; J trimming: 5 bases; junction bases outside the gene matches: 0. This chain's CDR3 is CASSGLAGGETQYF. The CDR3 coding sequence is TGTGCCAGCAGTGGACTAGCGGGGGGGGAGACCCAGTACTTC.

The CDR3 loop is CATSGRNYNEQFF. CDR3 nucleotide sequence: TGTGCAACTAGCGGGAGGAACTACAATGAGCAGTTCTTC. The J gene is TRBJ2-1, the V gene TRBV28; TRBD2 aligns across 12 bases. The CDR3 extends over 13 amino acids. CDR1 is MDHEN, CDR2 SYDVKM, per germline.

This clone was observed once. V and J are TRBV19 and TRBJ1-1; 8 positions agree with TRBD1. V dropped 4 bases and J dropped 4; count of bases not matched to a gene: 8. Germline V lookup: CDR1 LNHDA, CDR2 SQIVND (reference sequence). The CDR3 consists of 15 residues. Written as DNA, the CDR3 is TGTGCCAGTAGTACCCTGACAGGGGCGGTCACTGAAGCTTTCTTT. This translates into CASSTLTGAVTEAFF.

This chain connects TRBV24-1 to TRBJ2-7; TRBD2 aligns across 7 bases. Germline CDR1 reads KGHDR; CDR2 reads SFDVKD. The V and J ends lost 3 bases and 0 bases, in that order; junction bases with no gene match: 4. The CDR3 has 15 residues. This CDR3 reads CATSDRGRASYEQYF. CDR3 sequence (DNA): TGTGCCACCAGTGATCGGGGGAGGGCCTCCTACGAGCAGTACTTC.

Only a few counts were recorded for this clone. The rearrangement links TRBV3-1 (or the pseudogene TRBV3-2) to TRBJ2-7, with D maybe TRBD2 (5 bases). The CDR3 length is 13 residues. V lost 2 bases and J lost 9, with 14 bases in between. Germline CDR1 is LGHDT and CDR2 is YNNKEL (reference sequence). CDR3 loop: CASSQKVGVAQYF. CDR3 nucleotides: TGTGCCAGCAGCCAAAAAGTCGGGGTAGCGCAGTACTTC.